This TCR beta chain was documented in a study of blood T cell repertoires in COVID-19. Study-level background: There were acute and convalescent COVID-19 samples, and they came from the United States, Italy and Spain. PBMCs, B-cell-depleted T cells, or T cells were the source of the cDNA or gDNA that made up the material.

The CDR3 loop spans 12 amino acids. Per germline, CDR1 SGHTA and CDR2 FQGNSA. V shed 6 bases and J 1 base; nucleotides not matched to a gene: 0. Enrollees, about 18 to 89 years old, lived in approximately 24 US areas. Self-reported history from a screening survey and questionnaire set each donor's cohort. Measured with immunoSEQ multiplex PCR; TCRdb has only the in-frame clones, and not every one. There are 200,000 to 250,000 clones in the sample; approximately 90% occur only once, and roughly 2.6% lies in the top ten. The clonotype was recovered from a woman in her twenties or thirties who had recovered from COVID-19. This chain links TRBV7-2 with TRBJ2-7, with 7 bases aligning to TRBD1. Sequencing was carried out using PBMCs or T cells enriched from blood (not recorded which). For the CDR3, the DNA is TGTGCCAGCAGGGACAGGTCCTACGAGCAGTACTTC. This codes for CASRDRSYEQYF.